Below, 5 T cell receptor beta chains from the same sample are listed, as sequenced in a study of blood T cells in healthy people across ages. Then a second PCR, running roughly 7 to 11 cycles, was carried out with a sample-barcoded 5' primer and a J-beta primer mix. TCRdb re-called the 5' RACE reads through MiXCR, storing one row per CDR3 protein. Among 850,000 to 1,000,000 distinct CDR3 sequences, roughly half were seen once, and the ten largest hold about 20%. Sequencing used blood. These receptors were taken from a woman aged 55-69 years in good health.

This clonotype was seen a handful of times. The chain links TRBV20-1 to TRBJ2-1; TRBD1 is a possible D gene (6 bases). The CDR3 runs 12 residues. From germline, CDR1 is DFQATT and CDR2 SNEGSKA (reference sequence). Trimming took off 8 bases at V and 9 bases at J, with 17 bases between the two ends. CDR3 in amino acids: CSTTRGAGEQFF. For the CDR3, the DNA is TGCAGTACCACCAGGGGCGCGGGTGAGCAGTTCTTC.

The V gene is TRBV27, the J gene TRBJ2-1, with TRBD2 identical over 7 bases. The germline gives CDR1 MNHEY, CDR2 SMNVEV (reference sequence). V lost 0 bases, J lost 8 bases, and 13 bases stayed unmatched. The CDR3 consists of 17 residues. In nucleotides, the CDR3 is TGTGCCAGCAGTTTATCGTCCGGTAGCGGGCCAAGAGATGAGCAGTTCTTC. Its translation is CASSLSSGSGPRDEQFF.

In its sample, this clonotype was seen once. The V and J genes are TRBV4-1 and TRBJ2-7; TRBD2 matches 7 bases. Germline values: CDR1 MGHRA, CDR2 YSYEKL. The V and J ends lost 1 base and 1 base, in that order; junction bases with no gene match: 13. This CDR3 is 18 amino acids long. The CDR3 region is CASSQGWVAGILSYEQYF. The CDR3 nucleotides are TGCGCCAGCAGCCAAGGGTGGGTAGCGGGCATATTATCCTACGAGCAGTACTTC.

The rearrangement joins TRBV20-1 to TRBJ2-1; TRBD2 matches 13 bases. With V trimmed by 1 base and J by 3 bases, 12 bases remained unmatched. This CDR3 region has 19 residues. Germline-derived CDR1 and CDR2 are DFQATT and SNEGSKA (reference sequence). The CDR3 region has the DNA TGCAGTGCTAGAGGACTAGCGGGAGGTAAATCGCTAAACTACAATGAGCAGTTCTTC. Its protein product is CSARGLAGGKSLNYNEQFF.

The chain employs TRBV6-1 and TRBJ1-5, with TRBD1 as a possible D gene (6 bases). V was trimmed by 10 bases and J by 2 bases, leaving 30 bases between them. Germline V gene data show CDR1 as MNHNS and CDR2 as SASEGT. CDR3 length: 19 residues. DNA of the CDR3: TGTGCCACCTTCCCTGGAGGACAGCTAGGCAAAAGGGGCAATCAGCCCCAGCATTTT. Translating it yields CATFPGGQLGKRGNQPQHF.